One and the same sample provided the 2 T cell receptor beta chains below, sequenced in a study of blood T cells in healthy people across ages. Sample-barcoded 5' priming and a J-beta primer mix drove a second PCR of about 6 to 12 cycles. TCRdb redid the calling of the 5' RACE reads with MiXCR, one entry per CDR3 protein. Of about 1.8 million distinct CDR3 sequences detected, 40% to 55% appear once; the ten largest clones hold roughly 2.1%. Sequencing was carried out using blood. These receptors all stem from a woman aged 40 to 55 in good health.

The V call is TRBV21-1, the J call TRBJ2-1; the tabulated D call, TRBD1, remains unverified against the DNA. TRBV21-1 is a pseudogene locus. The CDR3 is 14 residues long. The CDR3 DNA reads as TGTGCCAGCAGCAAACGGCACGGGGGGAAGGAGCAGTTCTTC. It yields the protein CASSKRHGGKEQFF.

This clonotype was seen a handful of times. The V call is TRBV12-3 or TRBV12-4, the J call TRBJ2-5, with D possibly TRBD1 on 6 matching bases. Trimming took off 6 bases at V and 5 bases at J, with 16 bases between the two ends. This CDR3 has 14 amino acids. This CDR3 is CASSWDLRGETQYF. As DNA, the CDR3 is TGTGCCAGCAGCTGGGACCTAAGGGGGGAGACCCAGTACTTC.